This paragraph reports one TCR beta chain. The data derive from a study of blood T cell repertoires in COVID-19. Turning to the study itself: The United States, Italy and Spain supplied acute and convalescent COVID-19 samples. T cells, B-cell-depleted T cells, or PBMCs supplied cDNA or gDNA.

Per the authors' pipeline: For nucleated cells, counts were estimated from reference gene primer amplification. Data came from immunoSEQ multiplex PCR; TCRdb stores just in-frame clones and leaves some out. V and J calls and clone size are those listed in that table; D and trimming were worked out from the DNA. The sample lists some 31,000 clones; over 75% were seen once. The clonotype originates from a woman between 55 and 75 years old with active COVID-19. The specimen sequenced was peripheral blood.

CDR3 in DNA: TGTGCCAGCAGCTTGAGGACAGGGGGGGATAATTCACCCCTCCACTTT. Translation: CASSLRTGGDNSPLHF. The V call is TRBV11-2, the J call TRBJ1-6, with 10 bases matching TRBD1. With 3 bases clipped from V and 5 bases from J, the junction kept 4 bases outside the gene matches. Germline lookup yields CDR1 SGHAT and CDR2 FQNNGV. The CDR3 is made up of 16 amino acids.